These 3 T cell receptor beta chains were all obtained from the same sample, sequenced in a study of blood T cell repertoires in COVID-19. The table came from immunoSEQ multiplex PCR; TCRdb's copy has only in-frame clones and leaves some out. Among some 200,000 clones, 65% to 85% were seen once, and the ten largest hold roughly 1.3%. The sample consisted of peripheral blood. Every receptor here comes from a woman aged 25 to 45 with COVID-19, enrolled during active disease.

This clone was seen only once. The V and J genes are TRBV5-1 and TRBJ1-1; the match to TRBD1 covers 8 bases. The CDR3 has 15 amino acids. Per the germline V gene, CDR1 is SGHRS and CDR2 is YFSETQ. With V trimmed by 1 base and J by 4 bases, 6 bases remained unmatched. The CDR3 sequence is CASSLPQGARTEAFF. In nucleotides, the CDR3 is TGCGCCAGCAGCTTGCCTCAGGGGGCGCGCACTGAAGCTTTCTTT.

V gene TRBV4-3 combines with J gene TRBJ2-7, with D perhaps matching TRBD2 (6 bases). Deletions cut 0 bases from V and 0 bases from J, with 15 bases between. From germline, CDR1 is LGHNA and CDR2 YSLEER. This CDR3 region has 17 residues. In nucleotides, the CDR3 is TGCGCCAGCAGCCAAGATATGAGCGGGCACAGCTCCTACGAGCAGTACTTC. This gives the protein CASSQDMSGHSSYEQYF.

This chain uses TRBV7-2 with TRBJ1-1, with 8 bases identical to TRBD1. Unmatched junction bases numbered 3, after V lost 5 bases and J lost 7 bases. The CDR3 spans 12 residues. CDR1 and CDR2 (germline): SGHTA, FQGNSA. CDR3 sequence reads: CASSRTGSEAFF. Written as DNA, the CDR3 is TGTGCCAGCAGCCGGACAGGGAGTGAAGCTTTCTTT.